The 32 T cell receptor beta chains in this list originate from one sample, sequenced in a study of blood T cell repertoires in COVID-19. Profiled with immunoSEQ multiplex PCR; TCRdb holds only in-frame clones, not every one. This sample has a few hundred thousand clones, with around nine tenths found just once. Sequenced sample: peripheral blood. All receptors derive from a woman in her thirties with COVID-19, enrolled during active disease.

The rearrangement joins TRBV5-4 to TRBJ2-7; maybe TRBD2 (5 bases). V was clipped by 2 bases and J by 0 bases, with 6 bases between them. Germline V CDR1 and CDR2: SGHNT, YYREEE (reference sequence). The CDR3 runs to 13 residues. DNA for the CDR3: TGTGCCAGCAGCTTCGGGGTCTCCTACGAGCAGTACTTC. Translated, it gives CASSFGVSYEQYF.

This rearrangement joins TRBV24-1 to TRBJ2-1, with D possibly matching TRBD2 (6 bases). The CDR3 runs 14 residues. Trimming pared 3 bases from V and 9 bases from J, leaving 14 bases between. Germline assignment: CDR1 KGHDR and CDR2 SFDVKD. CDR3 bases: TGTGCCACCAGTGATAAACGGGACTGGAGTGAGCAGTTCTTC. Translating it yields CATSDKRDWSEQFF.

This chain uses TRBV6-5 with TRBJ1-5, with no clear D. With 5 bases removed from V and 3 bases from J, the gap between germline ends came to 11 bases. The CDR3 is 14 amino acids. Germline CDR1 is MNHEY and CDR2 is SVGAGI. CDR3 bases: TGTGCCAGCAGTCGTTCCAGGTACAATCAGCCCCAGCATTTT. Amino acids: CASSRSRYNQPQHF.

The CDR3 coding sequence is TGTGCCAGCAGCTCCCAGGGGCCGGGTGGGGTAACTGAAGCTTTCTTT. Translated, it gives CASSSQGPGGVTEAFF. The chain is built from TRBV5-6 and TRBJ1-1; possibly TRBD1 for D (6 bases). CDR3 length: 16 amino acids. CDR1 SGHDT and CDR2 YYEEEE come from the germline V gene. V gave up 3 bases and J gave up 5 bases, with 20 bases separating them.

The V gene is TRBV24-1, the J gene TRBJ2-7, with 9 bases identical to TRBD1. Germline trimming cut 3 bases from V and 3 bases from J; bases unmatched to any gene: 5. This CDR3 has 15 residues. Germline V gives CDR1 KGHDR, CDR2 SFDVKD. CDR3 DNA sequence: TGTGCCACCAGTGATCGCCGGGACAGGGTCTACGAGCAGTACTTC. Its protein product is CATSDRRDRVYEQYF.

The gene calls are TRBV6-5 and TRBJ2-3, with 8 bases identical to TRBD2. Germline V lookup: CDR1 MNHEY, CDR2 SVGAGI. V lost 5 bases and J lost 3; bases outside the gene matches: 7. The CDR3 extends over 15 amino acids. CDR3: CASSQLAGRTDTQYF. The DNA of the CDR3 is TGTGCCAGCAGTCAATTAGCGGGAAGAACAGATACGCAGTATTTT.

The chain carries TRBV7-9 and TRBJ1-1; 7 bases fit TRBD1. With 5 bases clipped from V and 6 bases from J, the junction kept 9 bases outside the gene matches. In germline, CDR1 is SEHNR, CDR2 FQNEAQ (reference sequence). The CDR3 length is 14 residues. CDR3 sequence reads: CASSMTGFRSEAFF. CDR3 in DNA: TGTGCCAGCAGCATGACAGGGTTCAGGTCTGAAGCTTTCTTT.

The V call is TRBV5-1, the J call TRBJ2-1; 7 bases align to TRBD2. Germline CDR1 SGHRS, CDR2 YFSETQ. The CDR3 totals 14 residues. V was clipped by 1 base and J by 7 bases; unmatched bases: 5. CDR3 in DNA: TGCGCCAGCAGCTTGCTAGCGGAGGGGAATGAGCAGTTCTTC. It specifies CASSLLAEGNEQFF.

The chain employs TRBV12-3 or TRBV12-4 and TRBJ1-2; D gene ambiguous. This CDR3 spans 12 amino acids. V gave up 5 bases and J gave up 8 bases, with 12 bases separating them. CDR3: CASSPLGRGYTF. In DNA form, the CDR3 reads TGTGCCAGCAGTCCCTTGGGGAGAGGCTACACCTTC.

The CDR3 coding sequence is TGTGCCAGCTCACCGGGGGACAGAACAAACACCATATATTTT. Encoded protein: CASSPGDRTNTIYF. V usage is TRBV18 and J usage is TRBJ1-3; 7 nucleotides match TRBD1. From germline, CDR1 is KGHSH and CDR2 LQKENI. With V trimmed by 3 bases and J by 6 bases, 5 bases remained unmatched. The CDR3 sequence is 14 residues long.

The chain has TRBV29-1 and TRBJ1-1; D is possibly TRBD1 (6 bases). There are 11 residues in the CDR3. The germline CDR1 and CDR2 sequences are SQVTM and ANQGSEA. The V gene lost 7 bases and the J gene lost 5 bases, with 11 bases spanning the gap. DNA for the CDR3: TGCAGCGGGAAAGGGGGAACTGAAGCTTTCTTT. It specifies CSGKGGTEAFF.

The gene calls are TRBV30 and TRBJ2-5, with D possibly matching TRBD2 (5 bases). Looked up from germline, CDR1 is GTSNPN and CDR2 is SVGIG (reference sequence). Trimming removed 3 bases at V and 0 bases at J, with 20 bases between. The CDR3 totals 17 residues. This CDR3 is CAWSPSRGTGYQETQYF. The CDR3 nucleotides read TGTGCCTGGAGCCCAAGTCGGGGTACGGGGTACCAAGAGACCCAGTACTTC.

The chain recombines TRBV7-6 with TRBJ2-1, with 8 bases identical to TRBD1. J lost 2 bases, V lost 1 base, and 7 bases had no gene match. The CDR3 runs 17 residues. Germline V gene data show CDR1 as SGHVS and CDR2 as FNYEAQ. The CDR3 nucleotides read TGTGCCAGCAGCTTAGGTTCAGGGGGCGGACCCTACAATGAGCAGTTCTTC. Translated, it gives CASSLGSGGGPYNEQFF.

The chain is built from TRBV7-2 and TRBJ2-2; D call uncertain. Trimming left V 3 bases short and J 1 base short, with 6 bases between. The CDR3 runs 14 residues. Germline V CDR1 and CDR2: SGHTA, FQGNSA. Written as DNA, the CDR3 is TGTGCCAGCAGCTTTGGTAGGAACACCGGGGAGCTGTTTTTT. Residues: CASSFGRNTGELFF.

The chain combines TRBV7-3 with TRBJ2-2; D ambiguous. From germline, CDR1 is SGHTA and CDR2 FQGTGA. The ends were cut back, 1 base at V and 7 bases at J, with 13 bases in the middle. The CDR3 spans 15 residues. The CDR3 nucleotides read TGTGCCAGCAGCTTAATTTCAGGCGACGGCGGGGAGCTGTTTTTT. It is translated as CASSLISGDGGELFF.

The chain has TRBV6-2 or TRBV6-3 and TRBJ1-1; TRBD1 might be the D (6 bases). Germline CDR1 is MNHEY and CDR2 is SVGEGT. The CDR3 is 16 amino acids. V was clipped by 2 bases and J by 0 bases, with 13 bases between them. CDR3 region: CASSYLQGRLNTEAFF. The CDR3 region has the DNA TGTGCCAGCAGTTACCTACAGGGACGTTTGAACACTGAAGCTTTCTTT.

To note about this clone: One junction end does not reproduce the germline sequence, and a read error may be involved. The chain carries TRBV7-9 and TRBJ2-3; D perhaps matches TRBD1 (6 bases). Germline V gives CDR1 SEHNR, CDR2 FQNEAQ (reference sequence). This CDR3 has 17 residues. DNA for the CDR3: TGTGCTAGCAGCTTAGATGGGGGAACAGGGAGCACAGATACGCAGTATTTT. This translates into CASSLDGGTGSTDTQYF.

V gene TRBV3-1 (or the pseudogene TRBV3-2) combines with J gene TRBJ1-2; 7 bases match TRBD1. Trimming at V came to 3 bases and at J to 7 bases, leaving 8 bases not matched to a gene. Germline CDR1 and CDR2: LGHDT and YNNKEL (reference sequence). The CDR3 spans 14 residues. CDR3 nucleotides: TGTGCCAGCAGCCAGCCCACAGGGGACGGTGGCTACACCTTC. This gives the protein CASSQPTGDGGYTF.

The chain recombines TRBV6-2 or TRBV6-3 with TRBJ2-3, with 10 nucleotides matching TRBD2. The J segment lost 2 bases and the V segment lost 4 bases, leaving 6 bases of the junction unmatched. The CDR3 is 16 amino acids. Germline CDR1 reads MNHEY; CDR2 reads SVGEGT. The CDR3 DNA is TGTGCCAGCAGTTCTCCAGCGGGAGGGTCCACAGATACGCAGTATTTT. Translating gives CASSSPAGGSTDTQYF.

V and J are TRBV2 and TRBJ2-5; D unresolved. Germline CDR1 and CDR2: SNHLY and FYNNEI. This CDR3 has 13 amino acids. Between the trimmed V and J ends, which lost 5 bases and 5 bases, there was a span of 12 bases. The CDR3 spells CASSRESLETQYF. CDR3 nucleotides: TGTGCCAGCAGTCGAGAGAGTTTGGAGACCCAGTACTTC. Full variable domain (remainder filled in from reference TRBV2 and TRBJ2-5): EPEVTQTPSHQVTQMGQEVILRCVPISNHLYFYWYRQILGQKVEFLVSFYNNEISEKSEIFDDQFSVERPDGSNFTLKIRSTKLEDSAMYFCASSRESLETQYFGPGTRLLVL.

The CDR3 nucleotides read TGTGCCAGCAGTCAAGGACAGAACTACGAGCAGTACTTC. Amino acid sequence: CASSQGQNYEQYF. The chain employs TRBV28 and TRBJ2-7; a weak D match, TRBD1 (6 bases). The V end lost 5 bases, the J end lost 3 bases, and 11 bases lay between the germline ends. This CDR3 has 13 residues. CDR1 is MDHEN and CDR2 is SYDVKM in the germline V gene.

V usage is TRBV10-1 and J usage is TRBJ2-4, with 9 positions matching TRBD1. Per germline, CDR1 WNHNN and CDR2 SYGVQD (reference sequence). The J segment lost 6 bases and the V segment lost 0 bases, leaving 3 bases of the junction unmatched. The CDR3 spans 15 residues. In DNA, the CDR3 is TGCGCCAGCAGTGAGTCAGGGACAGGGACAAACATTCAGTACTTC. Translating gives CASSESGTGTNIQYF.

This chain links TRBV7-2 with TRBJ2-3; 10 nucleotides match TRBD2. Per germline, CDR1 SGHTA and CDR2 FQGNSA. The J segment lost 6 bases and the V segment lost 4 bases, leaving 4 bases of the junction unmatched. The CDR3 has 14 residues. The CDR3 DNA is TGTGCCAGCAGCTCTCTAGCGGGAGTGGATACGCAGTATTTT. Its translation: CASSSLAGVDTQYF.

This clone was seen just once. The V call is TRBV10-1, the J call TRBJ1-6; a weak D match, TRBD1 (5 bases). V was shortened by 6 bases and J by 10 bases, with 13 bases between the two germline ends. Germline lookup yields CDR1 WNHNN and CDR2 SYGVQD (reference sequence). The CDR3 contains 13 residues. CDR3 sequence reads: CASSRVQDSPLHF. CDR3 DNA sequence: TGCGCCAGCAGCAGGGTTCAAGACTCACCCCTCCACTTT.

The rearrangement links TRBV18 to TRBJ2-2, with a possible D match to TRBD2 (6 bases). With 1 base removed from V and 1 base from J, the gap between germline ends came to 10 bases. The germline CDR1 and CDR2 sequences are KGHSH and LQKENI. The CDR3 is 16 residues long. DNA of the CDR3: TGTGCCAGCTCACCACGGAATAGCGGGAACACCGGGGAGCTGTTTTTT. Its translation: CASSPRNSGNTGELFF. Full variable domain (missing parts from reference TRBV18 and TRBJ2-2): NAGVMQNPRHLVRRRGQEARLRCSPMKGHSHVYWYRQLPEEGLKFMVYLQKENIIDESGMPKERFSAEFPKEGPSILRIQQVVRGDSAAYFCASSPRNSGNTGELFFGEGSRLTVL.

This clone was counted once. The chain carries TRBV5-5 and TRBJ1-2, with TRBD1 identical over 8 bases. Looked up from germline, CDR1 is SGHKS and CDR2 is YYEKEE (reference sequence). The CDR3 loop spans 13 amino acids. Trimming took 4 bases from V and 4 from J; bases not matched to a gene: 3. Here the CDR3 reads CASSMDRAYGYTF. The CDR3 DNA sequence: TGTGCCAGCAGCATGGACAGGGCCTATGGCTACACCTTC.

V is TRBV5-6 and J is TRBJ1-2, with 11 bases identical to TRBD1. Germline loops: CDR1 SGHDT, CDR2 YYEEEE. V lost 2 bases, J lost 5 bases, and 8 bases stayed unmatched. This CDR3 has 16 amino acids. The CDR3 loop is CASSFVSGTGGYGYTF. The CDR3 region has the DNA TGTGCCAGCAGCTTCGTTTCCGGGACAGGGGGGTATGGCTACACCTTC. Full variable domain (rest looked up from reference TRBV5-6 and TRBJ1-2): DAGVTQSPTHLIKTRGQQVTLRCSPKSGHDTVSWYQQALGQGPQFIFQYYEEEERQRGNFPDRFSGHQFPNYSSELNVNALLLGDSALYLCASSFVSGTGGYGYTFGSGTRLTVV.

The chain combines TRBV7-2 with TRBJ1-5; unclear D gene. The germline CDR1 and CDR2 sequences are SGHTA and FQGNSA. The CDR3 covers 13 residues. Between the trimmed V and J ends, which lost 3 bases and 3 bases, there was a span of 6 bases. CDR3 region: CASSFGYNQPQHF. CDR3 DNA sequence: TGTGCCAGCAGCTTCGGTTACAATCAGCCCCAGCATTTT.

This clone was counted only a few times. V is TRBV18 and J is TRBJ2-7; 9 nucleotides line up with TRBD1. This CDR3 comprises 13 residues. The ends lost 3 bases at V and 7 bases at J; junction bases unmatched: 4. Per germline, CDR1 KGHSH and CDR2 LQKENI. This CDR3 reads CASSPGQGREQYF. In DNA, the CDR3 is TGTGCCAGCTCACCCGGACAGGGGAGGGAGCAGTACTTC.

The chain carries TRBV2 and TRBJ2-1, with 12 nucleotides matching TRBD2. The V and J ends lost 6 bases and 6 bases, in that order; junction bases with no gene match: 6. Germline assignment: CDR1 SNHLY and CDR2 FYNNEI. CDR3 length: 15 residues. CDR3 region: CASRTTSGSFNEQFF. In nucleotides, the CDR3 is TGTGCCAGCAGGACGACTAGCGGGAGTTTCAATGAGCAGTTCTTC.

This clone has more than one count but fewer than ten. This sequence joins TRBV5-4 and TRBJ1-1, with D unresolved. The CDR3 is 13 residues long. The germline gives CDR1 SGHNT, CDR2 YYREEE (reference sequence). V shed 0 bases and J shed 5 bases, with 8 bases lying between them. The CDR3 region is CASSLEPSTEAFF. Written as DNA, the CDR3 is TGTGCCAGCAGCTTGGAGCCTTCTACTGAAGCTTTCTTT.

The chain has TRBV6-6 and TRBJ2-7; TRBD2 aligns across 13 bases. The CDR3 runs to 15 residues. The V gene end was trimmed by 7 bases and the J gene end by 3 bases; junction bases not matched to a gene: 6. Germline CDR1 is MNHNY and CDR2 is SVGAGI (reference sequence). The CDR3, as DNA: TGTGCCAGCACCCAGGGACTAGCGGGAATCTACGAGCAGTACTTC. This encodes CASTQGLAGIYEQYF.